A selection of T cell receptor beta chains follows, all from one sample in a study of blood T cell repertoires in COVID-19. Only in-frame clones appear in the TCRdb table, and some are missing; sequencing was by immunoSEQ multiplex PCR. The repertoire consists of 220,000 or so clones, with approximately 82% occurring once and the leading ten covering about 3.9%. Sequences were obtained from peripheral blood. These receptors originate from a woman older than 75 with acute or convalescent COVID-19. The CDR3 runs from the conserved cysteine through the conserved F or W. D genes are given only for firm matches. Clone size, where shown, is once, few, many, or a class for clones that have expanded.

TGCGCCAGCAGCTTGTCTCCGGTTACAAGGGGCTATGGCTACACCTTC,CASSLSPVTRGYGYTF,NA,TRBJ1-2,TRBV5-1,NA
TGTGCCAGCAGTCAACAGGGGGCTCGGTCACCCCTCCACTTT,CASSQQGARSPLHF,TRBD1,TRBJ1-6,TRBV6-5,once
TGTGCCAGCACCCCGGCGGGGAGACGGGAGACCCAGTACTTC,CASTPAGRRETQYF,NA,TRBJ2-5,TRBV28,NA
TGTGCCATCAGCGGACAGCACACCTACGAGCAGTACTTC,CAISGQHTYEQYF,NA,TRBJ2-7,TRBV10-3,few
TGTGCCAGCAGCGAGTCGTTCAGGAAGTACGAGCAGTACTTC,CASSESFRKYEQYF,NA,TRBJ2-7,TRBV28,NA
TGTGCCACCGGGATTGGGCCTGCTTCCACTGAAGCTTTCTTT,CATGIGPASTEAFF,NA,TRBJ1-1,TRBV19,NA
TGTGCCAGCACCAGGGGACAGGGGGCCTGGCAGCCCCAGCATTTT,CASTRGQGAWQPQHF,TRBD1,TRBJ1-5,TRBV28,few
TGTGCCAGCAAGGGGGGGCCGTATAATTCACCCCTCCACTTT,CASKGGPYNSPLHF,NA,TRBJ1-6,TRBV2,few
TGTGCCAGCACCAGGGGACAGAACACCGGGGAGCTGTTTTTT,CASTRGQNTGELFF,NA,TRBJ2-2,TRBV2,once
TGTGCCAGCAGGTCCGCGGGGGGTAACACCGGGGAGCTGTTTTTT,CASRSAGGNTGELFF,TRBD2,TRBJ2-2,TRBV7-2,NA
TGTGCCAGCAGTTTATCGCACGGGAACACCGGGGAGCTGTTTTTT,CASSLSHGNTGELFF,NA,TRBJ2-2,TRBV27,NA
TGTGCCAGCAGCTCCAGGTGGAACTATGGCTACACCTTC,CASSSRWNYGYTF,NA,TRBJ1-2,TRBV12-3/TRBV12-4,NA
TGTGCCAGCAGCTCGGCGGGGAAAGTGGAGGAGACCCAGTACTTC,CASSSAGKVEETQYF,NA,TRBJ2-5,TRBV7-2,NA
TGTGCCAGTAGTACTCAACTTCAGGGTACTGAAGCTTTCTTT,CASSTQLQGTEAFF,NA,TRBJ1-1,TRBV19,NA
TGTGCCAGCAGCCAAGCAGCCAACAGGGCTGGAAACACCATATATTTT,CASSQAANRAGNTIYF,NA,TRBJ1-3,TRBV4-2,NA
TGTGCCAGCACTGTGCGGGAATACGAGCAGTACTTC,CASTVREYEQYF,NA,TRBJ2-7,TRBV2,NA
TGTGCCAGCAGAGGGACAGTCGGAAACACCATATATTTT,CASRGTVGNTIYF,TRBD1,TRBJ1-3,TRBV28,NA
TGTGCCAGCAGCTTAGGCCGAAGGACTAGCGGGGGGGCAGATACGCAGTATTTT,CASSLGRRTSGGADTQYF,TRBD2,TRBJ2-3,TRBV13,NA
TGTGCCAGCAGCTTTTTACAGGGGAGTGGCACTAATGAAAAACTGTTTTTT,CASSFLQGSGTNEKLFF,TRBD1,TRBJ1-4,TRBV5-6,NA
TGTGCCAGCAGCTTCGTTCCTAGCGGGGCGCTACAGTTCTTC,CASSFVPSGALQFF,TRBD2,TRBJ2-1,TRBV11-3,NA
TGCGCCAGCAGCTTGGCTGGCAGCGGACCGAACACTGAAGCTTTCTTT,CASSLAGSGPNTEAFF,NA,TRBJ1-1,TRBV5-1,NA
TGTGCCAGCAGCAGATCCGACAGGGCGGATCAGCCCCAGCATTTT,CASSRSDRADQPQHF,TRBD1,TRBJ1-5,TRBV27,NA
TGTGCCAGCAGCACCAGCGGGGCTGAAGCTTTCTTT,CASSTSGAEAFF,NA,TRBJ1-1,TRBV9,NA
TGTGCCAGCAGTCCCTGGACTGCGTGGACCCAGTACTTC,CASSPWTAWTQYF,NA,TRBJ2-5,TRBV2,NA
TGTGCCAGCAGCTTACCTTCGGGGGTCCAGATCTCTGGAAACACCATATATTTT,CASSLPSGVQISGNTIYF,NA,TRBJ1-3,TRBV11-2,few
TGTGCCTGGAGTAGAGCTCGGGGGACAGATACGCAGTATTTT,CAWSRARGTDTQYF,NA,TRBJ2-3,TRBV30,NA
TGCGCCAGCAGCTCTGGGGGCATCAACACTGAAGCTTTCTTT,CASSSGGINTEAFF,NA,TRBJ1-1,TRBV5-1,NA
TGTGCCAGCAGCAACAGGGCTAACTATGGCTACACCTTC,CASSNRANYGYTF,NA,TRBJ1-2,TRBV9,NA
TGTGCCAGCAGCCGCGGACAGGGGGGATCACCCCTCCACTTT,CASSRGQGGSPLHF,TRBD1,TRBJ1-6,TRBV7-9,NA
TGTGCCAGCAGCTTTGGCAGGGGGCGAGGAGAGACCCAGTACTTC,CASSFGRGRGETQYF,TRBD1,TRBJ2-5,TRBV7-6,few
TGTGCCAGCGGGGAGGTTGAAAAACTGTTTTTT,CASGEVEKLFF,NA,TRBJ1-4,TRBV6-1,once
TGTGCCAGCAGTTTACCCAGGTTACGGAACAATGAGCAGTTCTTC,CASSLPRLRNNEQFF,NA,TRBJ2-1,TRBV11-3,NA
TGTGCCAGCAGCTTAGCGAATCTGGAGACTTCTCAGCCCCAGCATTTT,CASSLANLETSQPQHF,NA,TRBJ1-5,TRBV7-2,NA
TGTGCCAGCAGTCCGAGACAGGCCTACGAGCAGTACTTC,CASSPRQAYEQYF,NA,TRBJ2-7,TRBV27,NA
TGTGCCAGCAAGTCAGAAGGGGGCGTTCATTTT,CASKSEGGVHF,TRBD1,TRBJ1-5,TRBV2,NA
TGTGCCAGCAGCCCGCCGGGACAGATGAACACCGGGGAGCTGTTTTTT,CASSPPGQMNTGELFF,TRBD1,TRBJ2-2,TRBV14,NA
TGTGCCAGCAGCTACGGACAGTCGAGCTCCTACGAGCAGTACTTC,CASSYGQSSSYEQYF,NA,TRBJ2-7,TRBV28,NA
TGTGCCAGCAGCTTAGCCCTACCTGGGGCCAACGTCCTGACTTTC,CASSLALPGANVLTF,NA,TRBJ2-6,TRBV7-2,few
TGTGCCAGCAGTTACGGAGGGCTTACGAGGGTGGATGGCTACACCTTC,CASSYGGLTRVDGYTF,NA,TRBJ1-2,TRBV6-5,NA
TGTGCCAGCAGCCTCGGGACACACGGCACCATATATTTT,CASSLGTHGTIYF,NA,TRBJ1-3,TRBV7-9,NA
TGTGCCAGCAGCTTAGCAGGGGGCGGTGAGCAGTACTTC,CASSLAGGGEQYF,TRBD1,TRBJ2-7,TRBV7-9,NA
TGCGCCAGCAGCCGAGACAGGGGTTCCACAGATACGCAGTATTTT,CASSRDRGSTDTQYF,TRBD1,TRBJ2-3,TRBV4-3,NA
TGTGCCAGTAGTTTCCCCCGGGGTCGCAATCAGCCCCAGCATTTT,CASSFPRGRNQPQHF,NA,TRBJ1-5,TRBV19,NA
TGTGCCATCAGGCAGGGGGATTATGGCTACACCTTC,CAIRQGDYGYTF,TRBD1,TRBJ1-2,TRBV10-3,NA
TGTGCCAGCAGTCTTACAGGGATTAACTATGGCTACACCTTC,CASSLTGINYGYTF,NA,TRBJ1-2,TRBV7-2,few
TGTGCCACCAGCGCCACAGGGAGCTCCTACAATGAGCAGTTCTTC,CATSATGSSYNEQFF,NA,TRBJ2-1,TRBV24-1,NA
TGTGCCAGCAGTGAAATGCAGGTCTACAATGAGCAGTTCTTC,CASSEMQVYNEQFF,NA,TRBJ2-1,TRBV2,NA
TGTGCCAGCAGCTATCGGGACAGGCCTAATGAAAAACTGTTTTTT,CASSYRDRPNEKLFF,TRBD1,TRBJ1-4,TRBV11-3,NA
TGTGCCAGCAGCCAGATGCAGGGGGGCATCGGGGAGCTGTTTTTT,CASSQMQGGIGELFF,NA,TRBJ2-2,TRBV7-8,NA
TGCGCCAGCACCGTATGGGGCACGAACACTGAAGCTTTCTTT,CASTVWGTNTEAFF,NA,TRBJ1-1,TRBV5-1,NA
TGTGCCAGCAGCCAAGCCAGCGGGAGCGTGGGTGAAGCTTTCTTT,CASSQASGSVGEAFF,NA,TRBJ1-1,TRBV3-1/TRBV3-2,NA
TGTGCCAGCAGCTTAGGAGCGGGCCTGAACACTGAAGCTTTCTTT,CASSLGAGLNTEAFF,NA,TRBJ1-1,TRBV7-8,once
TGTGCCAGCAGTACTAGCGGGGGCCTTAATGAGCAGTTCTTC,CASSTSGGLNEQFF,TRBD2,TRBJ2-1,TRBV3-1/TRBV3-2,NA
TGCGCCAGCAGCTCGCTATCATCCGGGAACACTGAAGCTTTCTTT,CASSSLSSGNTEAFF,NA,TRBJ1-1,TRBV5-1,NA
TGTGCCACGACCGTACAGGGTAGTGGTAGCACTGAAGCTTTCTTT,CATTVQGSGSTEAFF,NA,TRBJ1-1,TRBV19,NA
TGTGCCAGTAGTCCAAGGGACAGGGCTGAGACCTTC,CASSPRDRAETF,TRBD1,TRBJ1-2,TRBV19,NA
TGTGCCAGCAGCTTAGACAGGGCCTACAATGAGCAGTTCTTC,CASSLDRAYNEQFF,NA,TRBJ2-1,TRBV11-2,NA
TGTGCCAGCAGCTTAAGGGGGAATAACTATGGCTACACCTTC,CASSLRGNNYGYTF,NA,TRBJ1-2,TRBV11-1,NA
TGTGCCAGCAGCCAAGACACGGCGGCAAATCAGCCCCAGCATTTT,CASSQDTAANQPQHF,NA,TRBJ1-5,TRBV3-1/TRBV3-2,once